These 13 T cell receptor beta chains share one sample of origin, sequenced in a study of cytotoxic CD8 clonotypes in ibrutinib-treated CLL. The method was immunoSEQ multiplex PCR; TCRdb's version includes in-frame clones alone and lacks a portion of them. The sample shows 250,000 to 350,000 clones, around 69% of them seen only once. The sample here was PBMCs, taken at disease progression, from a patient treated with ibrutinib. The receptors come from a human donor with chronic lymphocytic leukemia.

The chain uses TRBV5-1 and TRBJ2-7; D possibly corresponds to TRBD2 (6 bases). V lost 9 bases and J lost 6, with 19 bases in between. This CDR3 is 13 amino acids long. Germline V CDR1 and CDR2: SGHRS, YFSETQ. The CDR3 reads CATRGPTSFEQYF. CDR3 nucleotides: TGCGCCACACGGGGACCGACTAGTTTCGAGCAGTACTTC.

The sample holds one count of this clone. The chain couples TRBV5-1 to TRBJ1-6; D gene unclear. CDR3 length: 17 amino acids. From germline, CDR1 is SGHRS and CDR2 YFSETQ. V dropped 0 bases and J dropped 7 bases, with 17 bases sitting between them. The CDR3, as DNA: TGCGCCAGCAGCTTGGCCGGTTCGGGCTTGGGGAATTCACCCCTCCACTTT. This translates into CASSLAGSGLGNSPLHF. The variable domain in full, completed from reference TRBV5-1 and TRBJ1-6, reads KAGVTQTPRYLIKTRGQQVTLSCSPISGHRSVSWYQQTPGQGLQFLFEYFSETQRNKGNFPGRFSGRQFSNSRSEMNVSTLELGDSALYLCASSLAGSGLGNSPLHFGNGTRLTVT.

The chain carries TRBV27 and TRBJ2-7; possibly TRBD1 for D (5 bases). CDR1 and CDR2 from the germline V gene are MNHEY and SMNVEV (reference sequence). Trimming cost V 2 bases and J 5 bases, with 10 bases left between them. This CDR3 has 13 residues. The CDR3 sequence: CASSLVPGNEQYF. The CDR3 DNA reads as TGTGCCAGCAGTTTAGTCCCAGGGAACGAGCAGTACTTC.

The chain recombines TRBV7-9 with TRBJ1-6; maybe TRBD1 (6 bases). Germline CDR1 reads SEHNR; CDR2 reads FQNEAQ (reference sequence). V was shortened by 4 bases and J by 8 bases, with 6 bases between the two germline ends. The CDR3 covers 12 residues. In DNA, the CDR3 is TGTGCCAGCAGCTACAGGGATTCACCCCTCCACTTT. It yields the protein CASSYRDSPLHF.

V usage is TRBV7-9 and J usage is TRBJ2-3, with 7 bases that match TRBD1. J was trimmed by 0 bases and V by 5 bases; bases with no gene match: 5. The CDR3 is made up of 15 amino acids. Germline CDR1 and CDR2: SEHNR and FQNEAQ (reference sequence). CDR3 nucleotides: TGTGCCAGCAGCAAAGGGACAGTTAGCACAGATACGCAGTATTTT. It is translated as CASSKGTVSTDTQYF.

The chain has TRBV9 and TRBJ1-1; possibly TRBD1 for D (5 bases). The CDR3 totals 15 residues. V lost 4 bases to trimming and J lost 7 bases, with 20 bases between them. CDR1 SGDLS and CDR2 YYNGEE come from the germline V gene. CDR3 amino acids: CASSLPPGGIGEAFF. The CDR3 nucleotides are TGTGCCAGCAGCCTCCCCCCGGGGGGAATAGGTGAAGCTTTCTTT.

This chain joins TRBV19 and TRBJ2-7; D call uncertain. V was trimmed by 5 bases and J by 1 base, leaving 12 bases between them. This CDR3 has 14 residues. In germline, CDR1 is LNHDA, CDR2 SQIVND (reference sequence). The CDR3 bases are TGTGCCAGTAGTCCCCAGGTGGCATCCTACGAGCAGTACTTC. As protein: CASSPQVASYEQYF.

V gene TRBV5-1 combines with J gene TRBJ2-7, with 7 nucleotides matching TRBD1. V was clipped by 4 bases and J by 3 bases; unmatched bases: 7. CDR3 length: 14 amino acids. Germline lookup yields CDR1 SGHRS and CDR2 YFSETQ. CDR3 residues: CASSTGTDFYEQYF. The CDR3 nucleotides are TGCGCCAGCAGCACCGGGACAGATTTCTACGAGCAGTACTTC. The full variable domain, rest sourced from reference TRBV5-1 and TRBJ2-7, is KAGVTQTPRYLIKTRGQQVTLSCSPISGHRSVSWYQQTPGQGLQFLFEYFSETQRNKGNFPGRFSGRQFSNSRSEMNVSTLELGDSALYLCASSTGTDFYEQYFGPGTRLTVT.

The gene calls are TRBV2 and TRBJ2-7, with no clear D. The CDR3 has 14 amino acids. V lost 4 bases, J lost 2 bases, and 12 bases lay in between. Germline lookup yields CDR1 SNHLY and CDR2 FYNNEI. The CDR3 nucleotides are TGTGCCAGCAGTGGATCGAGGAGCACCTACGAGCAGTACTTC. Protein sequence: CASSGSRSTYEQYF. Variable domain in full (rest from reference TRBV2 and TRBJ2-7): EPEVTQTPSHQVTQMGQEVILRCVPISNHLYFYWYRQILGQKVEFLVSFYNNEISEKSEIFDDQFSVERPDGSNFTLKIRSTKLEDSAMYFCASSGSRSTYEQYFGPGTRLTVT.

The V gene is TRBV27, the J gene TRBJ2-7, with 8 bases aligning to TRBD1. Trimming at V came to 8 bases and at J to 4 bases, leaving 10 bases not matched to a gene. The germline gives CDR1 MNHEY, CDR2 SMNVEV (reference sequence). The CDR3 has 14 amino acids. CDR3 DNA sequence: TGTGCCAGCCGCAGGGGGCAGGGGGTTTACGAGCAGTACTTC. It encodes CASRRGQGVYEQYF.

V and J are TRBV15 and TRBJ2-5; D unresolved. Trimming cost V 0 bases and J 5 bases, with 10 bases left between them. Germline lookup yields CDR1 LNHNV and CDR2 YYDKDF (reference sequence). The CDR3 covers 14 residues. CDR3 residues: CATSRDNAGETQYF. The CDR3 DNA sequence: TGTGCCACCAGCAGAGACAATGCTGGGGAGACCCAGTACTTC.

The V gene is TRBV7-6, the J gene TRBJ1-1; D is ambiguous. CDR1 is SGHVS, CDR2 FNYEAQ, per germline. This CDR3 is built from 15 residues. V lost 1 base and J lost 10, with 19 bases in between. CDR3 coding DNA: TGTGCCAGCAGCTTAGGCCGAAAAAGCTCCAAAGTAGCTTTCTTT. Protein product: CASSLGRKSSKVAFF.

The CDR3 is CASSLAGTGGYGYTF. The CDR3 DNA reads as TGTGCCAGCAGTTTAGCAGGGACAGGTGGCTATGGCTACACCTTC. The J gene is TRBJ1-2, the V gene TRBV27, with 8 bases lining up with TRBD1. This CDR3 has 15 residues. Germline V CDR1 and CDR2: MNHEY, SMNVEV (reference sequence). The J segment lost 4 bases and the V segment lost 2 bases, leaving 6 bases of the junction unmatched.